Described below is a single T cell receptor (beta chain) sequence and its context. Its antigen remains undetermined. This may be a read error: a much more frequent sequence differs by one nucleotide. The sample comes from a study of blood T cells in healthy people across ages (dated by TCRdb to between 2014 and 2017). Looking at the study overall: Template switching captured roughly one uniquely barcoded TCR beta cDNA molecule per two T cells in model experiments. To track age-related changes in TCR beta repertoire diversity, the study relied on deep sequencing normalized with unique cDNA molecular identifiers. Four age groups were formed from the donors: young (average 16 years), middle-aged (just under 40), aged (about 62) and long-lived (approximately 78). To avoid experimental bias, donors of different ages were spread randomly across the sequencing lanes. Using the same blood draw, the study looked at two additional independent replicas of 1 million unique cDNA reads for two donors, one aged 18 to 30 and the other aged 80 or older.

The roughly 39 donors, aged 6 to 90 years, were systemically healthy Caucasian individuals from Russia. Each donor gave ten milliliters of peripheral blood, collected into EDTA-treated Vacutainer tubes. Ficoll-Paque density-gradient centrifugation was used to isolate PBMCs, with at least 6 million obtained per sample. Trizol reagent was used to extract total RNA from PBMCs, with at least 6 micrograms per sample. For every donor, flow cytometry on a PBMC aliquot measured the percentage of naive CD45RAhigh/CD27high T cells. The germline V gene provides CDR1 LGHNA and CDR2 YSLEER. At the junction V is shortened by 0 bases and J by 1 base; bases outside the gene matches: 8. Measured from the cysteine to the phenylalanine, the CDR3 is 17 residues long. Just CDR3 DNA is preserved here, 51 bases in frame from base 1. Libraries came from 5' RACE. This sample was sequenced with an Illumina HiSeq 2500. A second PCR of about 6 to 11 cycles was run with a J-beta primer mix and a sample-barcoded 5' primer. Each TCR beta cDNA molecule received a unique molecular identifier from a template-switch 5' adaptor carrying 12 random nucleotides. Each sample yielded at least 3 million CDR3-containing paired-end reads. First-strand cDNA was synthesized from all RNA with the Mint cDNA synthesis kit, primed by a TRBC-specific oligonucleotide. Following uracil-DNA glycosylase treatment, a first 18-cycle PCR with universal primers M1SS and BC2_uni_R was performed on all cDNA. From the authors' description of their analysis: Normalization of each sample was performed by random selection of 1 million high-quality reads, each carrying a distinct molecular identifier. Reads sharing molecular identifiers were discarded rather than binned into consensus sequences. MiTCR, set to a Q25 quality threshold and the strictest error-elimination algorithm, was used for CDR3 identification, clonotype clustering and error correction. A nonparametric unseen species model using Euler transformation provided a lower-bound estimate of total TCR beta diversity. TCRdb cleaned the public reads at Q25 with fastp, built clones with MiXCR and kept in-frame beta chains. Each entry merges the rows of one CDR3 protein and shows their most common DNA and genes. The V and J calls come from TCRdb's annotation, not from the publication. The sample table holds 850,000 or so distinct CDR3 sequences, of which 25% to 30% were seen once. In total, the top ten clones hold approximately 15% of the sample.

Here is what the overall study found, with its caveats: The long-lived group showed more naive CD4+ T cells, fewer expanded clones and increased TCR diversity than the aged group, suggesting age selection. The CMV infection status of donors was not known, potentially confounding age-related changes in expanded clonotypes. Conclusive comparison of naive and antigen-experienced compartments was prevented by the profiling of bulk unsorted PBMCs. A strong correlation was found between observed TCR beta diversity and the percentage of naive T cells measured by flow cytometry. Estimates of total diversity based on one million sequenced T cells were considered lower bounds and underestimates. Observed TCR beta diversity per million T cells fell roughly linearly with age, and a significant reduction was already apparent by age approximately 40.

This TCR came from a woman older than 75 in good health. In this chain, TRBV4-3 is recombined with TRBJ2-5; 7 central bases correspond to TRBD2. The sample consisted of blood. The nucleotide sequence is TGCGCCAGCAGCCAAGATAGCCGAGCGGGGATCCAAGAGACCCAGTACTTC. This sequence encodes CASSQDSRAGIQETQYF.